The 8 T cell receptor beta chains in this list originate from one sample, sequenced in a study of PD-1 blockade in mismatch repair-deficient tumors. Only in-frame clones appear in the TCRdb table, and some are missing; sequencing was by immunoSEQ multiplex PCR. This sample yields about 130,000 clones, of which 85% to 90% are seen a single time; 10% to 15% belongs to the top ten. Sequencing used peripheral blood, obtained 72 weeks after starting pembrolizumab. The origin of the receptors is an adult with mismatch repair-deficient cancer.

J is TRBJ2-5 and V is TRBV5-4, with D uncertain. The V gene's germline CDR1 is SGHNT and CDR2 YYREEE (reference sequence). This CDR3 region has 15 residues. Trimming took 1 base from V and 4 from J, leaving 14 bases between them. CDR3 residues: CASSLWSDRRETQYF. The CDR3 nucleotides read TGTGCCAGCAGCTTGTGGTCAGATCGGCGAGAGACCCAGTACTTC.

The rearrangement joins TRBV5-1 to TRBJ2-1; 7 bases map to TRBD2. CDR1 SGHRS and CDR2 YFSETQ come from the germline V gene. This CDR3 has 13 amino acids. The ends lost 6 bases at V and 4 bases at J; junction bases unmatched: 4. CDR3 in DNA: TGCGCCAGCATGAGCGGGAATTACAATGAGCAGTTCTTC. Its protein is CASMSGNYNEQFF.

The CDR3: CASSLPGTVAEQYF. The CDR3 bases are TGTGCCAGCAGCTTACCCGGGACAGTTGCAGAGCAGTACTTC. The J gene is TRBJ2-7, the V gene TRBV11-2; TRBD1 aligns across 7 bases. CDR3 length: 14 residues. The germline V gene encodes CDR1 SGHAT and CDR2 FQNNGV. The V segment lost 2 bases and the J segment 7 bases; nucleotides outside the gene matches: 8.

A few counts support this clone. The rearrangement joins TRBV28 to TRBJ2-7; D call uncertain. CDR1 and CDR2 (germline): MDHEN, SYDVKM. The ends were cut back, 1 base at V and 6 bases at J, with 13 bases in the middle. The CDR3 has 14 amino acids. The CDR3, as DNA: TGTGCCAGCAGTTTATTTCCCCGCCAGGTCGAGCAGTACTTC. Protein: CASSLFPRQVEQYF.

The genes are TRBV29-1 and TRBJ2-7; 8 nucleotides line up with TRBD2. TRBJ2-1 explains the end of the DNA better; the J call may be wrong. Germline V CDR1 and CDR2: SQVTM, ANQGSEA. This CDR3 spans 15 amino acids. This CDR3 is CSAILSGIDYNEQFF. The CDR3 DNA follows: TGCAGCGCCATCCTTAGCGGGATAGACTACAATGAGCAGTTCTTC.

The V call is TRBV5-1, the J call TRBJ2-7, with 10 positions matching TRBD2. Unmatched junction bases numbered 7, after V lost 0 bases and J lost 4 bases. CDR3 length: 16 residues. Per germline, CDR1 SGHRS and CDR2 YFSETQ. This CDR3 reads CASSLVASGSGYEQYF. The CDR3 DNA reads TGCGCCAGCAGCTTGGTTGCTAGCGGGAGTGGGTACGAGCAGTACTTC.

This clone was picked up a small number of times. The chain uses TRBV30 and TRBJ1-5, with 7 bases aligning to TRBD1. CDR3 size: 15 residues. The junction had 4 bases not matched to a gene; V was cut back by 2 bases and J by 0 bases. Germline V lookup: CDR1 GTSNPN, CDR2 SVGIG (reference sequence). Here the CDR3 reads CAWSRGTDSNQPQHF. CDR3 nucleotides: TGTGCCTGGAGTCGGGGGACAGATAGCAATCAGCCCCAGCATTTT.

The rearrangement uses TRBV7-9 and TRBJ2-2; 9 bases line up with TRBD1. Trimming at V came to 10 bases and at J to 0 bases, leaving 6 bases not matched to a gene. Germline V gene data show CDR1 as SEHNR and CDR2 as FQNEAQ (reference sequence). This CDR3 comprises 15 residues. CDR3 region: CATRRTGANTGELFF. DNA for the CDR3: TGTGCCACCCGCCGGACAGGGGCGAACACCGGGGAGCTGTTTTTT.